This T cell receptor (beta chain) was sequenced during a study of blood T cell repertoires in COVID-19. Original methodology: The assay estimated nucleated cells by amplifying reference gene primers. Data came from immunoSEQ multiplex PCR; TCRdb stores just in-frame clones and leaves some out. The V and J calls and the clone size are those of that table, but D and trimming were determined from the DNA. Of fewer than 85,000 clones detected, around 90% appear once; the ten largest clones hold 4.6%. This CDR3 has 14 residues. Looked up from germline, CDR1 is SEHNR and CDR2 is FQNEAQ (reference sequence). Trimming took 1 base from V and 3 from J, leaving 8 bases between them.

Sequences were obtained from peripheral blood. The V gene is TRBV7-9, the J gene TRBJ2-3; possibly TRBD2 for D (5 bases). The source is a man aged 50 to 60 with active COVID-19. The CDR3 region is CASSLELATDTQYF. The CDR3 bases are TGTGCCAGCAGCTTAGAGCTAGCTACAGATACGCAGTATTTT.